The 12 T cell receptor beta chains below come from one sample, sequenced in a study of CD8+ T cells in alopecia areata. Treatment indicated: oral pan-JAK inhibitor, 5-10 mg twice daily. Sampling of alopecia areata patients yielded lesional scalp punch biopsies as well as peripheral blood. cDNA prepared by RNA extraction and subsequent reverse transcription served as the template for sequencing. Sequencing used immunoSEQ multiplex PCR; TCRdb keeps in-frame clones, though not all of them. Of more than 3,500 clones in the sample, approximately 69% were seen once. Sequenced here: skin, sampled at week 24, from a patient treated with tofacitinib. The origin of the receptors is a human donor with alopecia areata.

Turning to this clone: Being one base from a much bigger clone, this may be a read error. The rearrangement links TRBV4-2 to TRBJ2-1, with 9 bases identical to TRBD1. This CDR3 is 15 amino acids long. Germline CDR1 and CDR2: LGHNA and YNFKEQ. V gave up 4 bases and J gave up 5 bases; unmatched junction bases: 6. In DNA form, the CDR3 reads TGTGCCAGCAGCCCCTGGACAGGGGTTAACAATGAGCAGTTCTTC. As protein: CASSPWTGVNNEQFF.

The V call is TRBV11-2, the J call TRBJ2-1; maybe TRBD2 (7 bases). The V gene lost 1 base and the J gene lost 5 bases, with 12 bases spanning the gap. CDR1 SGHAT and CDR2 FQNNGV come from the germline V gene. CDR3 length: 15 residues. DNA of the CDR3: TGTGCCAGCAGCTTAGGGCGGGGGCTAAACAATGAGCAGTTCTTC. Its translation is CASSLGRGLNNEQFF.

The J gene is TRBJ2-1, the V gene TRBV28, with TRBD2 matching 8 bases. This CDR3 has 15 amino acids. CDR1 and CDR2 (germline): MDHEN, SYDVKM. With V trimmed by 3 bases and J by 4 bases, 5 bases remained unmatched. The CDR3 loop is CASSFGGRSYNEQFF. The DNA for the CDR3 is TGTGCCAGCAGTTTCGGCGGGAGGTCTTACAATGAGCAGTTCTTC.

In its sample, this clone was seen once. The chain has TRBV29-1 and TRBJ2-1; 11 bases are shared with TRBD2. This CDR3 has 18 residues. Germline-derived CDR1 and CDR2 are SQVTM and ANQGSEA. Trimming removed 7 bases from V and 0 bases from J; junction bases left unmatched: 14. In DNA, the CDR3 is TGCAGCGCTGCACTAGCGGGGGCGGATGCTAGCTCCTACAATGAGCAGTTCTTC. Translating it yields CSAALAGADASSYNEQFF.

The chain couples TRBV4-3 to TRBJ1-2; possibly TRBD1 for D (5 bases). Germline CDR1 LGHNA, CDR2 YSLEER. The CDR3 contains 13 residues. V lost 0 bases and J 10 bases, leaving 12 bases between the germline ends. The CDR3 loop is CASSQDTSRVYTF. The CDR3 region has the DNA TGCGCCAGCAGCCAAGACACAAGCAGGGTCTACACCTTC.

V and J are TRBV5-1 and TRBJ1-2, with a weak D call TRBD1 (5 bases). V lost 0 bases and J lost 8, with 14 bases in between. CDR1 is SGHRS, CDR2 YFSETQ, per germline. The length of the CDR3 is 14 residues. As DNA, the CDR3 is TGCGCCAGCAGCTTGGAGGCAGGGTTATTGGGCTACACCTTC. Protein product: CASSLEAGLLGYTF.

The rearrangement uses TRBV7-9 and TRBJ2-7; D not resolved. Germline-derived CDR1 and CDR2 are SEHNR and FQNEAQ (reference sequence). This CDR3 spans 11 amino acids. V shed 5 bases and J shed 4 bases, with 6 bases lying between them. CDR3 sequence: CASSRFYEQYF. CDR3 in DNA: TGTGCCAGCAGCAGGTTTTACGAGCAGTACTTC.

This clone was seen a handful of times. The rearrangement joins TRBV6-6 to TRBJ2-7; D might be TRBD1 or TRBD2, each matching 5 bases. V was cut by 11 bases and J by 5 bases, with 22 bases left in between. CDR3 length equals 14 residues. CDR1 MNHNY and CDR2 SVGAGI come from the germline V gene (reference sequence). Written as DNA, the CDR3 is TGTGCCCTTGGGGGTAAAGGTCAGGCGGACGAGCAGTACTTC. Its protein is CALGGKGQADEQYF.

This clone has just a few counts. This rearrangement joins TRBV4-1 to TRBJ2-3; 11 positions match TRBD2. The junction had 8 bases not matched to a gene; V was cut back by 1 base and J by 2 bases. Germline V lookup: CDR1 MGHRA, CDR2 YSYEKL. The CDR3 is 18 amino acids. CDR3 residues: CASSQGRLAGFYTDTQYF. The CDR3 DNA reads as TGCGCCAGCAGCCAAGGAAGACTAGCGGGGTTCTACACAGATACGCAGTATTTT.

This clone was detected a few times. The chain carries TRBV9 and TRBJ2-2; 7 positions match TRBD2. Trimming at V came to 0 bases and at J to 3 bases, leaving 5 bases not matched to a gene. This CDR3 has 16 amino acids. Per the germline V gene, CDR1 is SGDLS and CDR2 is YYNGEE. In DNA, the CDR3 is TGTGCCAGCAGCGTAGGGGAGGGGACCTACACCGGGGAGCTGTTTTTT. The encoded protein is CASSVGEGTYTGELFF.

The J gene is TRBJ2-3, the V gene TRBV7-3, with TRBD2 identical over 8 bases. In germline, CDR1 is SGHTA, CDR2 FQGTGA. With V trimmed by 5 bases and J by 5 bases, 12 bases remained unmatched. The CDR3 runs 16 residues. The CDR3 DNA reads as TGTGCCAGCAGCCTCGTCGGCGGGGGGCCGGAAGATACGCAGTATTTT. Translating it yields CASSLVGGGPEDTQYF.

This chain uses TRBV19 with TRBJ2-7, with D perhaps matching TRBD1 or TRBD2 (6 bases each). Germline V gene lookup returns CDR1 LNHDA and CDR2 SQIVND (reference sequence). The CDR3 covers 14 residues. V gave up 2 bases and J gave up 5 bases, with 13 bases separating them. CDR3 coding DNA: TGTGCCAGTAGTATAAGATTGGGGGGCCACGAGCAGTACTTC. It translates to CASSIRLGGHEQYF.